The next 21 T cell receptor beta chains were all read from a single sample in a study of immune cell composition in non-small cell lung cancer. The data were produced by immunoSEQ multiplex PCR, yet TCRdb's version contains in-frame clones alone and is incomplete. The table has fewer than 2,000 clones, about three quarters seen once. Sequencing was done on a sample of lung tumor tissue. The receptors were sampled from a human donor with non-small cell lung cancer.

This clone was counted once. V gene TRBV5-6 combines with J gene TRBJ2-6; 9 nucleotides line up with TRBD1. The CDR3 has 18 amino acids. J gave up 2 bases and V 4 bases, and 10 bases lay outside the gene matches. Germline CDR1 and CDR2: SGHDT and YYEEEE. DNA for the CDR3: TGTGCCAGCAGCGGATGGGGGACAGGGCAGGCTGGGGCCAACGTCCTGACTTTC. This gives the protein CASSGWGTGQAGANVLTF.

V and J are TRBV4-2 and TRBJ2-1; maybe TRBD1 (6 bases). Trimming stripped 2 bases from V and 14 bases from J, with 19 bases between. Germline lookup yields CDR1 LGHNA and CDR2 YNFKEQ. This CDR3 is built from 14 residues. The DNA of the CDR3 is TGTGCCAGCAGCCAATACCTCTCCCGGGACACCAAGTTCTTC. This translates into CASSQYLSRDTKFF.

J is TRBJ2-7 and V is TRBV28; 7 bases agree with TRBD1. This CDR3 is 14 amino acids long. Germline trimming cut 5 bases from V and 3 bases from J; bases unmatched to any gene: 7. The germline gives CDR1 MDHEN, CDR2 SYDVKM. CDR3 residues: CASSTDRVNYEQYF. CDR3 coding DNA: TGTGCCAGCAGTACAGACAGGGTAAACTACGAGCAGTACTTC.

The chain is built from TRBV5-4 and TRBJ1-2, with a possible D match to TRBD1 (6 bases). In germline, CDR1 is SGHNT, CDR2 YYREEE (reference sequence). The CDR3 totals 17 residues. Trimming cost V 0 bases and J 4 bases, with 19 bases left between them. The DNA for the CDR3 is TGTGCCAGCAGCTTGGGACAGGCCCTTGGCGGGGGCTATGGCTACACCTTC. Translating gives CASSLGQALGGGYGYTF.

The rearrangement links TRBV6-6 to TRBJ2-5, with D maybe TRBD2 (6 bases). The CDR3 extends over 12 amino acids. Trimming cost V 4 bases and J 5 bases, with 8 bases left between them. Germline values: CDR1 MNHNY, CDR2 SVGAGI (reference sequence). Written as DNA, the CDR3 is TGTGCCAGCAGTTGGGGGGTCGAGACCCAGTACTTC. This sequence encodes CASSWGVETQYF.

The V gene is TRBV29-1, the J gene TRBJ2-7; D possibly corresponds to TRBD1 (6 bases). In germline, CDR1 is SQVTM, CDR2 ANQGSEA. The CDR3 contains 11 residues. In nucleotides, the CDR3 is TGCAGTAATGGACAGCTCTACGAGCAGTACTTC. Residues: CSNGQLYEQYF.

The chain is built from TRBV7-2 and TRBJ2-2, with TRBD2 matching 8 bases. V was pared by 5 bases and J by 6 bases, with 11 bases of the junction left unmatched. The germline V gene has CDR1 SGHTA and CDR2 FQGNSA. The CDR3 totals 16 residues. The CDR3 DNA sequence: TGTGCCAGCAGCCACCCCGGGACTAGTCGGGCCGGGGAGCTGTTTTTT. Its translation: CASSHPGTSRAGELFF.

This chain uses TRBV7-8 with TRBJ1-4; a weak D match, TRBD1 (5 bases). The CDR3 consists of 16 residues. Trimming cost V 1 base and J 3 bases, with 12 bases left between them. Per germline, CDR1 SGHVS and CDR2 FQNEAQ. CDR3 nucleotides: TGTGCCAGCAGCTTAGATTTAAGACAGTCTAATGAAAAACTGTTTTTT. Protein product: CASSLDLRQSNEKLFF.

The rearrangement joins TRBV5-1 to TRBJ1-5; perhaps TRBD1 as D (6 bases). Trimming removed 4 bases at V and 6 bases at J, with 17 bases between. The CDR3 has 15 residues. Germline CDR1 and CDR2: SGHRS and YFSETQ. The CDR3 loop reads CASSPQGQEGQPQHF. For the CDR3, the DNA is TGCGCCAGCAGCCCACAGGGTCAGGAAGGTCAGCCCCAGCATTTT.

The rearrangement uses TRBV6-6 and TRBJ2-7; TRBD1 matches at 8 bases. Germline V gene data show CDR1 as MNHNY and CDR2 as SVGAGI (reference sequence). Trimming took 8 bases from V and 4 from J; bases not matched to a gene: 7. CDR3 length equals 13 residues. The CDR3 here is CASADRATYEQYF. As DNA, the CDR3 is TGTGCCAGCGCGGACAGGGCTACGTACGAGCAGTACTTC.

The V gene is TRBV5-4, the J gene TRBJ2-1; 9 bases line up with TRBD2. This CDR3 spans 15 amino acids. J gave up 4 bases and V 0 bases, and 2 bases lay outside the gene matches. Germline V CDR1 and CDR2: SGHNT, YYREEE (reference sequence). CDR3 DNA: TGTGCCAGCAGCTTGGAAGCGGGAGGTTACAATGAGCAGTTCTTC. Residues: CASSLEAGGYNEQFF.

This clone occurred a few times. The CDR3 loop reads CASSPPPGQGPEEQYF. The CDR3 region has the DNA TGTGCCAGCAGCCCTCCCCCGGGACAGGGACCTGAAGAGCAGTACTTC. The genes are TRBV5-4 and TRBJ2-7; TRBD1 matches 9 bases. Trimming cost V 4 bases and J 7 bases; bases outside gene matches: 15. Germline CDR1 and CDR2: SGHNT and YYREEE (reference sequence). The CDR3 sequence is 16 residues long.

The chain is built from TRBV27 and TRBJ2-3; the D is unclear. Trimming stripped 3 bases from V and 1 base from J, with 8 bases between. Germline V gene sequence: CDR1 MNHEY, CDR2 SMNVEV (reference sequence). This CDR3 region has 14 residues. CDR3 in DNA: TGTGCCAGCAGTTTCAGTCTGGGCACAGATACGCAGTATTTT. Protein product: CASSFSLGTDTQYF.

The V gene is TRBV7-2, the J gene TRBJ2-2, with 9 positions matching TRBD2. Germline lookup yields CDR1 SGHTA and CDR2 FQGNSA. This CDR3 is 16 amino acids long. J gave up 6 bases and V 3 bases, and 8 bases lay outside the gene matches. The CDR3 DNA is TGTGCCAGCAGCTTTAGCGGGAGAGGCGGTTCCGGGGAGCTGTTTTTT. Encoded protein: CASSFSGRGGSGELFF.

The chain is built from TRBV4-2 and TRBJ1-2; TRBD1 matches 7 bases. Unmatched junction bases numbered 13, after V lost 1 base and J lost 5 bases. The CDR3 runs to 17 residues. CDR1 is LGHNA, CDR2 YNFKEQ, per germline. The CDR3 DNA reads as TGTGCCAGCAGCCAAGCTGGGGTTCGACAGGGTTCGTATGGCTACACCTTC. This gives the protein CASSQAGVRQGSYGYTF.

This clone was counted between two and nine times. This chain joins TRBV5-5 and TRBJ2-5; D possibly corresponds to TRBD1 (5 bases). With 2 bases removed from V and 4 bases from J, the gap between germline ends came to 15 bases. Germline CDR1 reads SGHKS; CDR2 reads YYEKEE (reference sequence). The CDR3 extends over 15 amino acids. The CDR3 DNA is TGTGCCAGCAGCTTCCATTCAGGGAAAGGAGAGACCCAGTACTTC. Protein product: CASSFHSGKGETQYF.

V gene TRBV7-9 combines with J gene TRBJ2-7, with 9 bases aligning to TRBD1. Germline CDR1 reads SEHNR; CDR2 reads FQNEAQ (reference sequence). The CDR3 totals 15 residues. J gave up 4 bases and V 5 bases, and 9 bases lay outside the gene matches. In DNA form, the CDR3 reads TGTGCCAGCAGCCCGGACAGGGGTAGAGGTTACGAGCAGTACTTC. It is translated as CASSPDRGRGYEQYF.

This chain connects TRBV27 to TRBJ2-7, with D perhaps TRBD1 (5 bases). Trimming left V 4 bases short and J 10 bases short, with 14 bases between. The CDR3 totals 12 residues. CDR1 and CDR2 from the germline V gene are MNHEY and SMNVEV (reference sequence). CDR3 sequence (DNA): TGTGCCAGCAGTTCCGGACAACGACCTCAGTACTTC. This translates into CASSSGQRPQYF.

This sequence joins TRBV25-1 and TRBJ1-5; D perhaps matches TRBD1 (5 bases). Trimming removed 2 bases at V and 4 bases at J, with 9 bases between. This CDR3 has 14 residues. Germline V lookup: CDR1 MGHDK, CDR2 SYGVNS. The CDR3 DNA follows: TGTGCCAGCAGTGAAATGACAGTAAATCAGCCCCAGCATTTT. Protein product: CASSEMTVNQPQHF.

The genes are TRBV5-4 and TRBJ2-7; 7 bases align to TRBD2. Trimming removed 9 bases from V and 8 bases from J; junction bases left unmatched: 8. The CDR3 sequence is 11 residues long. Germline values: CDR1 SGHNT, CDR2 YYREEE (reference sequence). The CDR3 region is CAIQAGPQQYF. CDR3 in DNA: TGTGCCATTCAAGCGGGACCTCAGCAGTACTTC.

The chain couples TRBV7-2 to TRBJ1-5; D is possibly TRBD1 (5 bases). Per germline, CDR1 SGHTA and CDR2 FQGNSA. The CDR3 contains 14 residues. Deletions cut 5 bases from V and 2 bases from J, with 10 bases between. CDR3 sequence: CASSIRGGNQPQHF. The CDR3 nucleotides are TGTGCCAGCAGCATCCGGGGGGGCAATCAGCCCCAGCATTTT.